This TCR beta chain was identified during a study of regulatory T cells in long-lasting Graves disease. Findings and limits, study-wide: Relative to new patients (around 1,000), persistent patients exhibited greater sharing of public clonotypes (approximately 2,500).

The CDR3 totals 18 residues. Germline V gives CDR1 MDHEN, CDR2 SYDVKM. J was trimmed by 3 bases and V by 6 bases; bases with no gene match: 18. Documented time point: newly diagnosed GD, antithyroid drugs for less than 3 months. PBMC-derived RNA was used for the TCR library. The TCR beta library used iRepertoire HTBI primers with Arm-PCR amplification of CDR3. TCRdb itself ran the multiplex PCR reads through MiXCR, one entry per CDR3 protein. The sample consists of around 470,000 distinct CDR3 sequences, approximately 15% of them appearing once. This clonotype was detected ten times or more. The antigen is undetermined. A further study also used this sample, focusing on T cells in Graves' hyperthyroidism and ophthalmopathy. From that study: Ophthalmopathy, which appeared later, was predicted by the model a median roughly 6.6 months before onset.

The genes are TRBV28 and TRBJ2-7; 9 bases are shared with TRBD1. The origin of this receptor is a woman between 50 and 59 years old with Graves disease. The source was peripheral blood mononuclear cells (PBMCs), collected at new diagnosis, from a patient treated with antithyroid drugs. This CDR3 is CASSTWTGDSFNFYEQYF. The CDR3 bases are TGTGCCAGCAGCACATGGACAGGGGATAGTTTCAACTTCTACGAGCAGTACTTC.